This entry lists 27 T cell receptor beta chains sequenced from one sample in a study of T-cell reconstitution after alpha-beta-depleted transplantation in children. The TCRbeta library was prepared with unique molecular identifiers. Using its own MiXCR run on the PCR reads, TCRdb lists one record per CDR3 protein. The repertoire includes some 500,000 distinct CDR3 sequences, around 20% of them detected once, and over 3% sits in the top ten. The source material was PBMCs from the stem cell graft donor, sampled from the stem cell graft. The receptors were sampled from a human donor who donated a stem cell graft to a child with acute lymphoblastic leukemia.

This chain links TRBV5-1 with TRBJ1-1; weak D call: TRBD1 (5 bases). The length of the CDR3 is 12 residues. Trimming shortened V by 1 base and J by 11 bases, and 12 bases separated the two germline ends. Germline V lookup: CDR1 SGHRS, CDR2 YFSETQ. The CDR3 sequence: CASSLFGGDAFF. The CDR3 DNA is TGCGCCAGCAGCTTGTTTGGGGGGGACGCTTTCTTT.

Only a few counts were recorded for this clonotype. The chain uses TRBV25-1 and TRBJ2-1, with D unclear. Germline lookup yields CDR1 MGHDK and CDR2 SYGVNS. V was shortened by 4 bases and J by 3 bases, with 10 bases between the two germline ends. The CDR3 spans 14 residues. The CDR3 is CASSADVGYNEQFF. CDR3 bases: TGTGCCAGCAGTGCGGATGTGGGCTACAATGAGCAGTTCTTC.

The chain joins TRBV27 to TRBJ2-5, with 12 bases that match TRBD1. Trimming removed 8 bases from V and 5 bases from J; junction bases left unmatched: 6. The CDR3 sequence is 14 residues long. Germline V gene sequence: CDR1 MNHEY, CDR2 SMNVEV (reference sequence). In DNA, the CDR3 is TGTGCCAGCGGGACAGGGGGCGCCTTGGAGACCCAGTACTTC. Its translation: CASGTGGALETQYF.

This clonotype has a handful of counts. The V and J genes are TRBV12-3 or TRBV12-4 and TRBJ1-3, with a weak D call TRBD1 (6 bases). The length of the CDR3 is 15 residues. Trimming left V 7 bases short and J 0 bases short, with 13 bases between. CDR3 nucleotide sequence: TGTGCCAGCACCCGAGGGGGGTTCTCTGGAAACACCATATATTTT. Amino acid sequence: CASTRGGFSGNTIYF.

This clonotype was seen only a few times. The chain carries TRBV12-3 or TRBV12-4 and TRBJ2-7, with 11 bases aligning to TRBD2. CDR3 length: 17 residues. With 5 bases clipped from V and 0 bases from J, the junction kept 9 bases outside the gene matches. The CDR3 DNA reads TGTGCCAGCAGTCATCTAGCGGGAGGTCCCAGCTCCTACGAGCAGTACTTC. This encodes CASSHLAGGPSSYEQYF.

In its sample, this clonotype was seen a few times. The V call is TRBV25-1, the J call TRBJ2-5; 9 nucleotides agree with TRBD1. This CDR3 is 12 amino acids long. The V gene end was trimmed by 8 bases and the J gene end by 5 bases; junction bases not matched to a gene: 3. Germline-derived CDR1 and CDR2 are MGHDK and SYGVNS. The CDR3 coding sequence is TGTGCCAGCCGGACAGGGGTGGAGACCCAGTACTTC. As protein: CASRTGVETQYF. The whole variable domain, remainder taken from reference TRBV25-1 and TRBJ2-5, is EADIYQTPRYLVIGTGKKITLECSQTMGHDKMYWYQQDPGMELHLIHYSYGVNSTEKGDLSSESTVSRIRTEHFPLTLESARPSHTSQYLCASRTGVETQYFGPGTRLLVL.

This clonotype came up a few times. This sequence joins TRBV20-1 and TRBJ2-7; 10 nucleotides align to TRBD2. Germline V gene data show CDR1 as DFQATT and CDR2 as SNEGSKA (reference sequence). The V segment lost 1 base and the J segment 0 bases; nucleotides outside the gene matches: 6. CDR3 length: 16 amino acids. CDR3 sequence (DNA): TGCAGTGCTAGAGCTCTAGCGGGAGTTTACTCCTACGAGCAGTACTTC. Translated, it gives CSARALAGVYSYEQYF.

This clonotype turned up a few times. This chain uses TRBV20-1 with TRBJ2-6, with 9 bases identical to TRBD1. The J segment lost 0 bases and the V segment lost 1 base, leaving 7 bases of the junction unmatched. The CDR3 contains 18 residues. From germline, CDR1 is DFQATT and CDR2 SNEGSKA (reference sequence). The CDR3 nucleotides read TGCAGTGCTAGAGGGTGGACAGGGGCCAACTCTGGGGCCAACGTCCTGACTTTC. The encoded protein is CSARGWTGANSGANVLTF.

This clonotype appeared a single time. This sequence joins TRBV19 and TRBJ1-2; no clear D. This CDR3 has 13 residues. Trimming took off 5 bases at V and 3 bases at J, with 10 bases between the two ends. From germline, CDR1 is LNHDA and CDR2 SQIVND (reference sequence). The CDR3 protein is CASSPIRDYGYTF. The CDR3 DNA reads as TGTGCCAGTAGTCCAATTCGGGACTATGGCTACACCTTC.

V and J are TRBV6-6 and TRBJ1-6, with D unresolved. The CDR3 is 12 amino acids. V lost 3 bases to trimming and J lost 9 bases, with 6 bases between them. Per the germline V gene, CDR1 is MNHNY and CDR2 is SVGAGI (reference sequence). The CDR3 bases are TGTGCCAGCAGTTATAATCGTTCACCCCTCCACTTT. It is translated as CASSYNRSPLHF.

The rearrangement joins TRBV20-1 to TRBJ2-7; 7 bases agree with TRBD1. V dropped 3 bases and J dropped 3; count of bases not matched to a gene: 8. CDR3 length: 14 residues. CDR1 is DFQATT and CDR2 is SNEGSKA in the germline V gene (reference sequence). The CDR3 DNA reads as TGCAGTGCTAGGAAGACAGGGCCTCTCTACGAGCAGTACTTC. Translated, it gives CSARKTGPLYEQYF.

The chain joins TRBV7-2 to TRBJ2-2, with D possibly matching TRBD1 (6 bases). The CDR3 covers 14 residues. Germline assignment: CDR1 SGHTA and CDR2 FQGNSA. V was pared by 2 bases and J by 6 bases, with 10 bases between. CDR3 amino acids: CASSLQGNSGELFF. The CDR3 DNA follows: TGTGCCAGCAGCTTACAGGGGAATTCCGGGGAGCTGTTTTTT. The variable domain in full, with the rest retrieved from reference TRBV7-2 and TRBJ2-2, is GAGVSQSPSNKVTEKGKDVELRCDPISGHTALYWYRQSLGQGLEFLIYFQGNSAPDKSGLPSDRFSAERTGGSVSTLTIQRTQQEDSAVYLCASSLQGNSGELFFGEGSRLTVL.

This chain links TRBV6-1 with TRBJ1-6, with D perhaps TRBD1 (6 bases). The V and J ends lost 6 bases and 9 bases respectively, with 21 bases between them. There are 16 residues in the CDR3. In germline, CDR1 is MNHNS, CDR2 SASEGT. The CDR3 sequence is CASRPPGRGAASPLHF. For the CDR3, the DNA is TGTGCCAGCAGACCCCCAGGAAGGGGGGCTGCTTCACCCCTCCACTTT.

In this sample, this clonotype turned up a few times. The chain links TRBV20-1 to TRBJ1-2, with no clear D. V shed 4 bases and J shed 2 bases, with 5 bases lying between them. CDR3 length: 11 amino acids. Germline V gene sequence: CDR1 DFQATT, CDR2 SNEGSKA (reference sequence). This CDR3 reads CSANVNYGYTF. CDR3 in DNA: TGCAGTGCTAACGTGAACTATGGCTACACCTTC.

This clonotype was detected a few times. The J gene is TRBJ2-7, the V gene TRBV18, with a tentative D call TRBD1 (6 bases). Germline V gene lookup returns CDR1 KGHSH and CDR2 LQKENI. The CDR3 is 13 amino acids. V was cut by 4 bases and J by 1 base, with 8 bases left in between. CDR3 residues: CASSHDRSYEQYF. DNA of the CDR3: TGTGCCAGCTCACACGACAGGTCCTACGAGCAGTACTTC.

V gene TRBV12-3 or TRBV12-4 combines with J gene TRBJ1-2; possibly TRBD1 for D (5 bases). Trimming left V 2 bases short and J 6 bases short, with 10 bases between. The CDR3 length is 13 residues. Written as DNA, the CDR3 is TGTGCCAGCAGTTTACAGGGAATCGATGGCTACACCTTC. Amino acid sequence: CASSLQGIDGYTF.

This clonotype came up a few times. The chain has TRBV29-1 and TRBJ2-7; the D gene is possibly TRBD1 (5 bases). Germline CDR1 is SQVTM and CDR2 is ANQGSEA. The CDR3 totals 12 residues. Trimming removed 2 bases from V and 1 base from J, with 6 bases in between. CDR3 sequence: CSVEQGSYEQYF. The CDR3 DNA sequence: TGCAGCGTTGAACAGGGATCCTACGAGCAGTACTTC.

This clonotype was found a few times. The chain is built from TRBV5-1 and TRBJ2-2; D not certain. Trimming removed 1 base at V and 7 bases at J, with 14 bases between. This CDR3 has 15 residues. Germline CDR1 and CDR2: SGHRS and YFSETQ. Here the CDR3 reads CASSLNSPADGELFF. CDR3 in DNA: TGCGCCAGCAGCTTGAACTCCCCGGCGGACGGGGAGCTGTTTTTT.

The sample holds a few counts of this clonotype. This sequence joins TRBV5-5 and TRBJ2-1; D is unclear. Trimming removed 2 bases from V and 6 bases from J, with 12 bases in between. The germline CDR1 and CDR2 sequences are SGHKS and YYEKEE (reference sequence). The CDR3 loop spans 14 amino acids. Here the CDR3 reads CASSLRSTGNEQFF. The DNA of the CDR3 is TGTGCCAGCAGCTTAAGGAGCACGGGCAATGAGCAGTTCTTC.

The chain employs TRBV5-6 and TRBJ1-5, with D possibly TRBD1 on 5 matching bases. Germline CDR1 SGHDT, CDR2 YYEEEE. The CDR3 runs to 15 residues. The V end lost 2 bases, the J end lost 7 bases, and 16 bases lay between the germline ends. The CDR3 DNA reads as TGTGCCAGCAGCTTAGGGCTCGGGGCGGGACAGCCCCAGCATTTT. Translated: CASSLGLGAGQPQHF.

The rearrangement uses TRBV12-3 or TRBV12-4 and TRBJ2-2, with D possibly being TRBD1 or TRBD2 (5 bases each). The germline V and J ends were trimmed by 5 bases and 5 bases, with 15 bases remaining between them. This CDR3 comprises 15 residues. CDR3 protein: CASSPRGQRTGELFF. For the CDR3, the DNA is TGTGCCAGCAGTCCCCGGGGCCAAAGGACCGGGGAGCTGTTTTTT.

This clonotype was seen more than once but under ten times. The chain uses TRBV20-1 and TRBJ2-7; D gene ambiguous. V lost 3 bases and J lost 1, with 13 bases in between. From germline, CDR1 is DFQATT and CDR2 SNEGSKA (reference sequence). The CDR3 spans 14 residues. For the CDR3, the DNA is TGCAGTGCTAGCACACAAGATCCTTCCTACGAGCAGTACTTC. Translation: CSASTQDPSYEQYF.

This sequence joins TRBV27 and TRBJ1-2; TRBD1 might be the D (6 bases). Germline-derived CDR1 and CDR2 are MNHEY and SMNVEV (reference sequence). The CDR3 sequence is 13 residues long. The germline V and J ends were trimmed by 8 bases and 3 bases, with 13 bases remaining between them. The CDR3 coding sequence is TGTGCCAGCGCCTCAGGGGTCGACTATGGCTACACCTTC. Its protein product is CASASGVDYGYTF.

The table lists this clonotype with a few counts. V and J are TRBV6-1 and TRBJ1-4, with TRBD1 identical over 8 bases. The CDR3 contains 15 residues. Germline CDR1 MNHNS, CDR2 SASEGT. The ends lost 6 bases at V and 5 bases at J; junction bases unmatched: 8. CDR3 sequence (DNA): TGTGCCAGCAGGCCGACGACAGGGGTGAATGAAAAACTGTTTTTT. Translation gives CASRPTTGVNEKLFF.

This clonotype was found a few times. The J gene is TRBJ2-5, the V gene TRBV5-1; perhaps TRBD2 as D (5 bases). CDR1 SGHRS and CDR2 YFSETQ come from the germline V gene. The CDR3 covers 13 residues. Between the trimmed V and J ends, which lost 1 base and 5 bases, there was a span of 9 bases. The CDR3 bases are TGCGCCAGCAGCTTGTTCCGCGGGGAGACCCAGTACTTC. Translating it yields CASSLFRGETQYF.

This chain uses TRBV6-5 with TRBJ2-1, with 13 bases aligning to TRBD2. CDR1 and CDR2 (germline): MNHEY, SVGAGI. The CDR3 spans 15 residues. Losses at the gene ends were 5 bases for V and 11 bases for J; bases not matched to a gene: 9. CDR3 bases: TGTGCCAGCAGTCTCGGGACTAGCGGGATACAACAGCAGTTCTTC. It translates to CASSLGTSGIQQQFF.

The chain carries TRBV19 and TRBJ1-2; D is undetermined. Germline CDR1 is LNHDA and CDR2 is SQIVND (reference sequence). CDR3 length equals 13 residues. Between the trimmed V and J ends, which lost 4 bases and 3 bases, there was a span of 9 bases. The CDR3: CASSTLTHYGYTF. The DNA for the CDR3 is TGTGCCAGTAGTACCTTAACCCACTATGGCTACACCTTC.